This note documents a single TCR beta chain sequence. As yet, its antigen is unknown. The CDR3 extends over 15 amino acids. J was trimmed by 3 bases and V by 8 bases; bases with no gene match: 11. Looked up from germline, CDR1 is SGHDN and CDR2 is FVKESK. The sample comes from a study of CD8+CD57+ T cells in acquired aplastic anemia. Whole-study context: Isolated CD4+ and CD8+ cells, once sorted, yielded DNA averaging roughly 3.4 ug.

Findings and caveats of the study: No significant patient-versus-control difference appeared in CD8+ Simpson's diversity.

TCR beta VDJ and CDR3 were profiled, and genomic DNA was the template. TCRdb reprocessed the reads via MiXCR and lists one record per CDR3 protein. The data contain 98,000 or so distinct CDR3 sequences, about half of them singletons. V and J are TRBV14 and TRBJ1-1; 8 bases fit TRBD1. This receptor was taken from a human donor in good health, serving as a control. Material: sorted CD4+, CD8+, or CD8+CD57+ T cells (not recorded which) from PBMCs. Written as DNA, the CDR3 is TGTGCCAGCGGTCCATCATCAGGGGGCTACACTGAAGCTTTCTTT. This sequence encodes CASGPSSGGYTEAFF.